This T cell receptor beta chain was obtained from a study of shared clonotypes between healthy human individuals. Overall study context: For every donor, three CD4 naive, three CD4 memory, two CD8 naive and one CD8 memory plates were used.

Assay used: immunoSEQ multiplex PCR; TCRdb lists only in-frame clones, some missing. This table holds about 2.5 million clones, under 95% found once. The study's findings and limits: It was the non-shared clonotypes that had lower generation probabilities than clonotypes shared by all four donors. It was only blood that was sampled, and tissue repertoires likely differ.

Regarding this clone: Its antigen is unidentified.

This TCR came from a man aged 18 to 29 in good health. Some clones in this sample may be carry-over from other donors' samples. Input material: naive CD4+ T cells from PBMCs. Subset reported: CD45RA+ positively selected.

Here the CDR3 DNA reads TGTGCCAGCACTTGGGAACAGGGCCCTGGCTACACCTTC. This gives the protein CASTWEQGPGYTF. This chain uses TRBV28 with TRBJ1-2; D is possibly TRBD1 (6 bases). Trimming cost V 7 bases and J 7 bases, with 16 bases left between them. The length of the CDR3 is 13 residues. Germline V gives CDR1 MDHEN, CDR2 SYDVKM.